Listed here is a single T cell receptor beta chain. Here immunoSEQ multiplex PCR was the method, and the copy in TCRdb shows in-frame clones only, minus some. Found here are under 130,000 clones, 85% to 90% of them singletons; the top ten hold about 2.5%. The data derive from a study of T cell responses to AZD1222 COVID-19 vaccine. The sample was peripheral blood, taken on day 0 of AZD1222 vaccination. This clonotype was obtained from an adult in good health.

CDR3 sequence (DNA): TGTGCCAGCAGCCAAGGACGAGGACGAAACACCATATATTTT. Translated: CASSQGRGRNTIYF. The rearrangement joins TRBV3-1 (or the pseudogene TRBV3-2) to TRBJ1-3; D gene ambiguous. CDR1 LGHDT and CDR2 YNNKEL come from the germline V gene (reference sequence). V lost 1 base, J lost 5 bases, and 9 bases lay in between. This CDR3 has 14 amino acids.